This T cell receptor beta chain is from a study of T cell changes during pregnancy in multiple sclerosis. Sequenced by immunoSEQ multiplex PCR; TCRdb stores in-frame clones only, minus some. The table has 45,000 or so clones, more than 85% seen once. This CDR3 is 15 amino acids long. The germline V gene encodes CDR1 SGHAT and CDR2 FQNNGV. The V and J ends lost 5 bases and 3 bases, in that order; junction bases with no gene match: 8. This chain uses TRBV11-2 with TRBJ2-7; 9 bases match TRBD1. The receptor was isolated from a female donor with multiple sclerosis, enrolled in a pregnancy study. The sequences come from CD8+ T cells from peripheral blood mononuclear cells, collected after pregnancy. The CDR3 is CASSIFGTGIYEQYF. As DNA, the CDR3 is TGTGCCAGCAGCATATTCGGGACAGGGATCTACGAGCAGTACTTC.